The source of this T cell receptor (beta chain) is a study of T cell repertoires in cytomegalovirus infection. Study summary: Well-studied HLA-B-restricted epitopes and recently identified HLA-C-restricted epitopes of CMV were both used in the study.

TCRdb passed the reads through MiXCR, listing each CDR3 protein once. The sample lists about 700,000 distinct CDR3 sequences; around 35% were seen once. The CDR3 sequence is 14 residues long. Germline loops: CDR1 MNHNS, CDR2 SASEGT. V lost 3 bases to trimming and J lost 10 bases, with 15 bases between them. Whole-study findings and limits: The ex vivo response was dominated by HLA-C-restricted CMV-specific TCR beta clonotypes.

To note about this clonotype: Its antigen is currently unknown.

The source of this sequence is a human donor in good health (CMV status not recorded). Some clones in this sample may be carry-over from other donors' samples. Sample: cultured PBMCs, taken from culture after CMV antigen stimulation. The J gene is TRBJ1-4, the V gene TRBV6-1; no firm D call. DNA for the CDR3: TGTGCCAGCAGTGATTCGATTGAAGCAGGAAAACTGTTTTTT. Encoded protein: CASSDSIEAGKLFF.